This T cell receptor beta chain is from a study of metastatic and nonmetastatic thyroid tumors. The CDR3 length is 14 residues. V was cut by 5 bases and J by 7 bases, with 15 bases left in between. Germline V CDR1 and CDR2: GTSNPN, SVGIG (reference sequence). At least ten counts were recorded for this clone. No treatment of any kind had been given to any patient before thyroid surgery. TCRdb re-clonotyped the PCR reads through MiXCR. Among around 13,000 clones listed, 23% were seen once. Sequencing was done on a sample of blood. The chain couples TRBV30 to TRBJ1-6, with TRBD1 as a possible D gene (5 bases). The source is a female donor with papillary thyroid cancer or a benign thyroid nodule (not recorded which). Some clones in this sample may be carry-over from other donors' samples. The CDR3: CAWALRDGNSPLHF. The CDR3, as DNA: TGTGCCTGGGCCCTCCGGGACGGGAATTCACCCCTCCACTTT.